Shown below are 9 T cell receptor beta chains from a single sample sequenced in a study of T cells after yellow fever vaccination. TCRdb analysed the 5' RACE reads with MiXCR anew, one entry per CDR3 protein. The sample gives roughly 150,000 distinct CDR3 sequences, around 7% of which show up once; approximately 2.5% is in the top ten. The sample was CD4+ T cells sorted from PBMCs, taken 5 to 6 days after the first yellow fever vaccination. The receptors were gathered from a man aged 18 to 29 who received the YFV17D yellow fever vaccine.

In this sample, this clonotype turned up many times. This chain links TRBV19 with TRBJ1-6, with D possibly being TRBD1 (5 bases). The V end lost 4 bases, the J end lost 7 bases, and 11 bases lay between the germline ends. The CDR3 consists of 14 residues. Per germline, CDR1 LNHDA and CDR2 SQIVND (reference sequence). CDR3 coding DNA: TGTGCCAGTAGTAAGGACATAAGGAATTCACCCCTCCACTTT. This sequence encodes CASSKDIRNSPLHF. Full variable domain (remainder filled in from reference TRBV19 and TRBJ1-6): DGGITQSPKYLFRKEGQNVTLSCEQNLNHDAMYWYRQDPGQGLRLIYYSQIVNDFQKGDIAEGYSVSREKKESFPLTVTSAQKNPTAFYLCASSKDIRNSPLHFGNGTRLTVT.

About this clonotype itself: Since a much larger clone is just one base distant, this may be a read error. The V call is TRBV25-1, the J call TRBJ1-6, with D perhaps matching TRBD1 (5 bases). Looked up from germline, CDR1 is MGHDK and CDR2 is SYGVNS. Trimming removed 1 base from V and 10 bases from J, with 17 bases in between. The CDR3 runs to 16 residues. This chain's CDR3 is CASSEWGRREKSPLHF. In DNA form, the CDR3 reads TGTGCCAGCAGTGAATGGGGGAGGAGAGAGAAATCACCCCTCCACTTT. The full variable domain, with the rest looked up from reference TRBV25-1 and TRBJ1-6, is EADIYQTPRYLVIGTGKKITLECSQTMGHDKMYWYQQDPGMELHLIHYSYGVNSTEKGDLSSESTVSRIRTEHFPLTLESARPSHTSQYLCASSEWGRREKSPLHFGNGTRLTVT.

In its sample, this clonotype was seen many times. The J gene is TRBJ2-1, the V gene TRBV20-1, with a weak D call TRBD2 (6 bases). This CDR3 has 12 residues. CDR1 and CDR2 (germline): DFQATT, SNEGSKA (reference sequence). CDR3 amino acids: CSRGKEYNEQFF. CDR3 coding DNA: TGCAGCCGGGGGAAAGAGTACAATGAGCAGTTCTTC.

This clonotype was recorded many times. The chain carries TRBV5-1 and TRBJ2-3; the D call may be TRBD1 or TRBD2 (6 bases each). The germline V and J ends were trimmed by 3 bases and 3 bases, with 11 bases remaining between them. Germline V CDR1 and CDR2: SGHRS, YFSETQ. This CDR3 has 14 residues. Here the CDR3 reads CASSWRDTTDTQYF. CDR3 sequence (DNA): TGCGCCAGCAGCTGGCGGGACACAACAGATACGCAGTATTTT.

The genes are TRBV5-1 and TRBJ2-2; no clear D. Germline CDR1 and CDR2: SGHRS and YFSETQ. This CDR3 comprises 15 residues. With 0 bases removed from V and 5 bases from J, the gap between germline ends came to 11 bases. The CDR3 here is CASSLAMDVTGELFF. In DNA, the CDR3 is TGCGCCAGCAGCTTGGCAATGGACGTAACCGGGGAGCTGTTTTTT.

This clonotype was found many times. The rearrangement joins TRBV7-2 to TRBJ1-4, with a possible D match to TRBD1 (6 bases). Per the germline V gene, CDR1 is SGHTA and CDR2 is FQGNSA. The V gene lost 5 bases and the J gene lost 5 bases, with 12 bases spanning the gap. The CDR3 is 14 residues long. CDR3 in DNA: TGTGCCAGCAGCCCACAGGGAGGCAATGAAAAACTGTTTTTT. Its translation is CASSPQGGNEKLFF.

The chain uses TRBV4-3 and TRBJ1-1; D is undetermined. Between the trimmed V and J ends, which lost 1 base and 0 bases, there was a span of 12 bases. CDR3 size: 16 residues. CDR1 is LGHNA and CDR2 is YSLEER in the germline V gene. The CDR3 sequence: CASSQVSGSMNTEAFF. The CDR3 DNA reads TGCGCCAGCAGCCAAGTGTCAGGCTCCATGAACACTGAAGCTTTCTTT.

This clonotype was seen repeatedly, ten times or more. The gene calls are TRBV5-1 and TRBJ2-2, with D perhaps matching TRBD1 or TRBD2 (5 bases each). V shed 5 bases and J shed 1 base, with 12 bases lying between them. CDR1 and CDR2 (germline): SGHRS, YFSETQ. This CDR3 contains 15 residues. CDR3 sequence (DNA): TGCGCCAGCAGGAGGGACCCGGGGAACACCGGGGAGCTGTTTTTT. Its protein product is CASRRDPGNTGELFF.

Remarks on this clonotype: At one end, the junction sequence differs from germline, possibly due to a read error. The chain combines TRBV19 with TRBJ2-7, with 7 positions matching TRBD1. This CDR3 is built from 14 residues. Germline V gene sequence: CDR1 LNHDA, CDR2 SQIVND (reference sequence). The CDR3 nucleotides read TGTGCCAGTAGTCTCCCGGGACAGAGATACGAGCACTACTTC. Its protein product is CASSLPGQRYEHYF.